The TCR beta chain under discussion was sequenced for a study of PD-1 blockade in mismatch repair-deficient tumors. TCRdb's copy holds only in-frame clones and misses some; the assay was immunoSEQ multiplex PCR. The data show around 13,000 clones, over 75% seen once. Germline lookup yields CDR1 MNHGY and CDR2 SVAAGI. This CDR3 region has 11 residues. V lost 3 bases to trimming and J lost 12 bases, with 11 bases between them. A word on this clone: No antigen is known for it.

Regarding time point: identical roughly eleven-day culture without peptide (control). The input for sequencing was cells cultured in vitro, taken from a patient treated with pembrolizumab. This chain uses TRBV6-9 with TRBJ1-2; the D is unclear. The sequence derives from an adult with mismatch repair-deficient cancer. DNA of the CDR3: TGTGCCAGCAGTTACGACGGAAGGCACACCTTC. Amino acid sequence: CASSYDGRHTF.